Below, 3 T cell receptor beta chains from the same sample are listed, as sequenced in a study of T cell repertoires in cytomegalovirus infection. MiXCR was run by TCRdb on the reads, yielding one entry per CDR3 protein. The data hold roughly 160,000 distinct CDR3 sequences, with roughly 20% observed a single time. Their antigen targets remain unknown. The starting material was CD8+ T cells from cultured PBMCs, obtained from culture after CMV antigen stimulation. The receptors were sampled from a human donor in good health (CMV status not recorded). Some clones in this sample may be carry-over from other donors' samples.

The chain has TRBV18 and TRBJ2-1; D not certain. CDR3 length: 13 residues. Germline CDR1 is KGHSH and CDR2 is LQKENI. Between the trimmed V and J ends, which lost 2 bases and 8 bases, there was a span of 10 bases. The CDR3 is CASSPTGGYEQFF. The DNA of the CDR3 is TGTGCCAGCTCACCAACCGGCGGCTATGAGCAGTTCTTC.

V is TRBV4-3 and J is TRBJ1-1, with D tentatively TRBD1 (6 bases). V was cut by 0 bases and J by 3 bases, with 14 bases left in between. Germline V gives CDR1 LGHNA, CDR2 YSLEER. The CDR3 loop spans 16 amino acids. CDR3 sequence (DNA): TGCGCCAGCAGCCAAGATGCAACGGGGGCGGACACTGAAGCTTTCTTT. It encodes CASSQDATGADTEAFF.

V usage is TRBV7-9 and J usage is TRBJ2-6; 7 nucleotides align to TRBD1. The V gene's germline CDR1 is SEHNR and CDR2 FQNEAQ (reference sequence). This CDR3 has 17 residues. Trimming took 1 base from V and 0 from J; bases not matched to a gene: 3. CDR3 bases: TGTGCCAGCAGCTTAGGGGACAGTATCTCTGGGGCCAACGTCCTGACTTTC. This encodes CASSLGDSISGANVLTF.